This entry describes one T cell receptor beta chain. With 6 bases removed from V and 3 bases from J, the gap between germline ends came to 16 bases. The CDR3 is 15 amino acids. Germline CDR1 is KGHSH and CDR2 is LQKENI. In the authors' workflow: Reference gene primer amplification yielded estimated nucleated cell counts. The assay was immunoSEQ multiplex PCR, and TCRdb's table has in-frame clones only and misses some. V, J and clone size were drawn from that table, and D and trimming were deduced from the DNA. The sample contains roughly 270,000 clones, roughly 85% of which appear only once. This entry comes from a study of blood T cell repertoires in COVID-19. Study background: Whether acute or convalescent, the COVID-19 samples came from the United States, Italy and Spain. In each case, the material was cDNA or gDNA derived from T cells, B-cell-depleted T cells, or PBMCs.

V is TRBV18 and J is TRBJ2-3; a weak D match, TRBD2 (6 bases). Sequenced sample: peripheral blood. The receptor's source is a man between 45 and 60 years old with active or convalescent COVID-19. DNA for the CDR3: TGTGCCAGCTCTCACATCTTTGGGGGGACAGATACGCAGTATTTT. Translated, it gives CASSHIFGGTDTQYF. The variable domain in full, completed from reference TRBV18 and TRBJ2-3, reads NAGVMQNPRHLVRRRGQEARLRCSPMKGHSHVYWYRQLPEEGLKFMVYLQKENIIDESGMPKERFSAEFPKEGPSILRIQQVVRGDSAAYFCASSHIFGGTDTQYFGPGTRLTVL.